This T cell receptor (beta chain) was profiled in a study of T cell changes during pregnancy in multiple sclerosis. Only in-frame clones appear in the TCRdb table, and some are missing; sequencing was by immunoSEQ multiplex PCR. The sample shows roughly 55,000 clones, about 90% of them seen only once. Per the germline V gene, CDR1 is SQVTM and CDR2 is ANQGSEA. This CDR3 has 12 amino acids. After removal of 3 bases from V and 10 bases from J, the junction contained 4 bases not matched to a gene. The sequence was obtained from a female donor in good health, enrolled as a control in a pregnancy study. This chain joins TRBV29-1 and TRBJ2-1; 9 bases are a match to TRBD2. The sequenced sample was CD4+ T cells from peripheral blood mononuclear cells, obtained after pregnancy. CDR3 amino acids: CSVDPLAGEQFF. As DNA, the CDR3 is TGCAGCGTTGATCCGCTAGCGGGGGAGCAGTTCTTC.